These 20 T cell receptor beta chains were sequenced from one sample in a study of blood T cell repertoires in COVID-19. The method was immunoSEQ multiplex PCR; TCRdb's version includes in-frame clones alone and lacks a portion of them. The sample includes 200,000 to 250,000 clones, roughly four fifths seen only once; the top ten take about 8.1%. Source material: peripheral blood. The receptors stem from an elderly man with acute or convalescent COVID-19.

The chain joins TRBV6-5 to TRBJ2-7, with D perhaps TRBD1 (7 bases). This CDR3 has 15 residues. V lost 2 bases to trimming and J lost 4 bases, with 15 bases between them. The germline gives CDR1 MNHEY, CDR2 SVGAGI. CDR3 protein: CASSYRAGGLYEQYF. CDR3 sequence (DNA): TGTGCCAGCAGTTACCGGGCAGGGGGGCTTTACGAGCAGTACTTC.

This clone was found once. This rearrangement joins TRBV27 to TRBJ1-6, with D uncertain. Germline values: CDR1 MNHEY, CDR2 SMNVEV (reference sequence). The CDR3 is 19 residues long. The V end lost 6 bases, the J end lost 0 bases, and 21 bases lay between the germline ends. CDR3 in DNA: TGTGCCAGCAGCCCCGATCGGGAGCCGCTTAGCTCCTATAATTCACCCCTCCACTTT. Translation gives CASSPDREPLSSYNSPLHF.

The V and J genes are TRBV5-1 and TRBJ1-6, with D hard to call. V was shortened by 5 bases and J by 4 bases, with 10 bases between the two germline ends. CDR1 and CDR2 from the germline V gene are SGHRS and YFSETQ. CDR3 size: 14 residues. The CDR3 protein is CASRETAYNSPLHF. Written as DNA, the CDR3 is TGCGCCAGCAGGGAAACAGCTTATAATTCACCCCTCCACTTT.

V gene TRBV2 combines with J gene TRBJ2-7; 8 bases fit TRBD1. Germline V gives CDR1 SNHLY, CDR2 FYNNEI. V shed 1 base, J shed 2 bases, and the junction held 4 bases outside the gene matches. The CDR3 consists of 15 residues. DNA of the CDR3: TGTGCCAGCAGTGAAGGGCAGGGGGCCCCCTACGAGCAGTACTTC. Protein sequence: CASSEGQGAPYEQYF.

This chain links TRBV30 with TRBJ1-2; no reliable D call. The ends were cut back, 2 bases at V and 7 bases at J, with 14 bases in the middle. This CDR3 contains 13 residues. CDR1 is GTSNPN and CDR2 is SVGIG in the germline V gene (reference sequence). The CDR3 region has the DNA TGTGCCTGGAGTCCGGGGAAGGTTAGTGGCTACACCTTC. It codes for CAWSPGKVSGYTF.

The CDR3 nucleotides read TGTGCCAGCAGTCTCCGCAGGGGGCAGGTAGCTTTCTTT. Its translation is CASSLRRGQVAFF. This chain uses TRBV12-3 or TRBV12-4 with TRBJ1-1; 8 bases are a match to TRBD1. There are 13 residues in the CDR3. J lost 10 bases, V lost 5 bases, and 9 bases had no gene match.

The V gene is TRBV6-5, the J gene TRBJ1-6; TRBD1 is a possible D gene (5 bases). Germline CDR1 MNHEY, CDR2 SVGAGI. Trimming stripped 0 bases from V and 5 bases from J, with 11 bases between. CDR3 length: 16 residues. The CDR3 sequence is CASSYSGGAHNSPLHF. In nucleotides, the CDR3 is TGTGCCAGCAGTTACTCAGGAGGGGCCCATAATTCACCCCTCCACTTT.

About this clone itself: Other DNA variants within this sample encode the same CDR3. V usage is TRBV27 and J usage is TRBJ1-2; weak D call: TRBD1 (6 bases). CDR1 is MNHEY and CDR2 is SMNVEV in the germline V gene (reference sequence). CDR3 size: 13 residues. Trimming shortened V by 5 bases and J by 4 bases, and 11 bases separated the two germline ends. DNA of the CDR3: TGTGCCAGCAGTCCCGGGACACCCTATGGCTACACCTTC. This codes for CASSPGTPYGYTF.

V is TRBV7-2 and J is TRBJ2-7, with TRBD2 identical over 9 bases. The CDR3 consists of 16 residues. Germline CDR1 and CDR2: SGHTA and FQGNSA. J gave up 8 bases and V 1 base, and 12 bases lay outside the gene matches. CDR3 protein: CASSLEVLAGSTQQYF. The CDR3 bases are TGTGCCAGCAGCTTAGAGGTCCTAGCGGGATCTACGCAGCAGTACTTC.

V is TRBV24-1 and J is TRBJ1-5; the D gene is possibly TRBD1 (5 bases). The CDR3 consists of 15 residues. V was cut by 6 bases and J by 2 bases, with 13 bases left in between. The germline CDR1 and CDR2 sequences are KGHDR and SFDVKD. The CDR3 protein is CATSPARGGNQPQHF. The CDR3 nucleotides read TGTGCCACCAGTCCCGCCCGGGGGGGCAATCAGCCCCAGCATTTT.

In this sample, this clone turned up a few times. This chain joins TRBV7-9 and TRBJ2-1; D uncertain. V was pared by 0 bases and J by 8 bases, with 14 bases between. This CDR3 is built from 15 residues. Germline CDR1 and CDR2: SEHNR and FQNEAQ (reference sequence). The CDR3 nucleotides read TGTGCCAGCAGCTTAGCCCCCCCCGCGTTGGATGAGCAGTTCTTC. Amino acids: CASSLAPPALDEQFF. The full variable domain, completed using reference TRBV7-9 and TRBJ2-1, is DTGVSQNPRHKITKRGQNVTFRCDPISEHNRLYWYRQTLGQGPEFLTYFQNEAQLEKSRLLSDRFSAERPKGSFSTLEIQRTEQGDSAMYLCASSLAPPALDEQFFGPGTRLTVL.

This chain connects TRBV19 to TRBJ1-1; 7 bases agree with TRBD1. The CDR3 runs to 15 residues. The germline CDR1 and CDR2 sequences are LNHDA and SQIVND (reference sequence). V shed 4 bases and J 1 base; nucleotides not matched to a gene: 6. For the CDR3, the DNA is TGTGCCAGTAGTAACAGGGGATGGGGGAACACTGAAGCTTTCTTT. It specifies CASSNRGWGNTEAFF.

The sample holds a few counts of this clone. The J gene is TRBJ2-7, the V gene TRBV4-2; D remains unclear. Deletions cut 0 bases from V and 4 bases from J, with 7 bases between. CDR1 is LGHNA, CDR2 YNFKEQ, per germline. The CDR3 totals 13 residues. The CDR3 is CASSQDWAYEQYF. Here the CDR3 DNA reads TGTGCCAGCAGCCAAGATTGGGCGTACGAGCAGTACTTC.

This clone was observed a handful of times. The V call is TRBV27, the J call TRBJ2-4; D might be TRBD2 (5 bases). CDR3 length: 13 residues. Trimming removed 5 bases from V and 6 bases from J, with 11 bases in between. Germline-derived CDR1 and CDR2 are MNHEY and SMNVEV (reference sequence). The CDR3 nucleotides are TGTGCCAGCAGTCCCCTAGGAGGAAACATTCAGTACTTC. Its translation: CASSPLGGNIQYF.

This sequence joins TRBV11-2 and TRBJ1-1; D is uncertain. Trimming left V 2 bases short and J 5 bases short, with 6 bases between. The CDR3 spans 12 residues. From germline, CDR1 is SGHAT and CDR2 FQNNGV. CDR3 bases: TGTGCCAGCAGCTTAAGGGAGACTGAAGCTTTCTTT. It codes for CASSLRETEAFF.

J is TRBJ1-4 and V is TRBV27; 8 bases align to TRBD1. The CDR3 is made up of 14 amino acids. With 4 bases clipped from V and 4 bases from J, the junction kept 2 bases outside the gene matches. Germline lookup yields CDR1 MNHEY and CDR2 SMNVEV (reference sequence). The CDR3 here is CASSSGQVNEKLFF. The CDR3 DNA reads TGTGCCAGCAGTTCGGGACAGGTTAATGAAAAACTGTTTTTT.

A few counts support this clone. This chain uses TRBV10-3 with TRBJ1-5; 7 bases fit TRBD1. CDR1 and CDR2 from the germline V gene are ENHRY and SYGVKD. The CDR3 runs 16 residues. V gave up 0 bases and J gave up 0 bases; unmatched junction bases: 2. CDR3 DNA: TGTGCCATCAGTGAGTCGTCAGGGGGTAGCAATCAGCCCCAGCATTTT. Its protein product is CAISESSGGSNQPQHF.

This chain joins TRBV10-3 and TRBJ2-1; the match to TRBD1 covers 9 bases. This CDR3 comprises 17 residues. Germline V gene data show CDR1 as ENHRY and CDR2 as SYGVKD. V was clipped by 0 bases and J by 6 bases; unmatched bases: 9. The CDR3 is CAISESGTGRGGNEQFF. CDR3 DNA sequence: TGTGCCATCAGTGAGTCGGGGACAGGGCGCGGGGGCAATGAGCAGTTCTTC.

V is TRBV28 and J is TRBJ1-1, with D maybe TRBD1 (5 bases). Trimming pared 6 bases from V and 6 bases from J, leaving 14 bases between. Germline V lookup: CDR1 MDHEN, CDR2 SYDVKM. The CDR3 is 13 residues long. The CDR3 loop is CASRGPRAAEAFF. DNA for the CDR3: TGTGCCAGCAGAGGACCCAGGGCCGCTGAAGCTTTCTTT.

The chain is built from TRBV7-3 and TRBJ2-2; D not certain. The germline V and J ends were trimmed by 7 bases and 0 bases, with 9 bases remaining between them. From germline, CDR1 is SGHTA and CDR2 FQGTGA. The CDR3 extends over 14 amino acids. The CDR3 region has the DNA TGTGCCAGCAAGAGAGCGCCGAACACCGGGGAGCTGTTTTTT. The encoded protein is CASKRAPNTGELFF.